The 6 T cell receptor beta chains below were found in one sample sequenced in a study of blood T cell repertoires in COVID-19. TCRdb keeps only in-frame clones here, not all; method: immunoSEQ multiplex PCR. The table includes approximately 280,000 clones, about four fifths detected once. What was sequenced was PBMCs or T cells enriched from blood (not recorded which). The receptors were gathered from a man aged 35 to 55 who had been exposed to COVID-19.

This clone was counted between two and nine times. This sequence joins TRBV9 and TRBJ2-7; no definite D call. The V end was cut by 7 bases, the J end by 2 bases, with 4 bases between. The CDR3 has 10 residues. The V gene's germline CDR1 is SGDLS and CDR2 YYNGEE. The CDR3 is CASGTYEQYF. In nucleotides, the CDR3 is TGTGCCAGCGGCACCTACGAGCAGTACTTC.

The chain couples TRBV12-3 or TRBV12-4 to TRBJ1-1, with 8 nucleotides matching TRBD1. V was pared by 8 bases and J by 9 bases, with 8 bases of the junction left unmatched. The CDR3 contains 12 residues. Written as DNA, the CDR3 is TGTGCCAGCCTGGGACAGGCCAAGAAAGCTTTCTTT. This translates into CASLGQAKKAFF.

The chain is built from TRBV6-5 and TRBJ1-6, with TRBD1 matching 8 bases. From germline, CDR1 is MNHEY and CDR2 SVGAGI. Trimming cost V 6 bases and J 14 bases; bases outside gene matches: 15. The CDR3 sequence is 15 residues long. The CDR3, as DNA: TGTGCCAGCAGCCCCTTGCAGGGGGCGATGAGGTCCCTCCACTTT. The encoded protein is CASSPLQGAMRSLHF.

This sequence joins TRBV3-1 (or the pseudogene TRBV3-2) and TRBJ1-2, with 10 nucleotides matching TRBD1. The CDR3 spans 17 residues. With V trimmed by 4 bases and J by 5 bases, 13 bases remained unmatched. Per germline, CDR1 LGHDT and CDR2 YNNKEL (reference sequence). For the CDR3, the DNA is TGTGCCAGCAGCCTGAGGGACAGGGGTCTGGTTCGTTATGGCTACACCTTC. Its protein is CASSLRDRGLVRYGYTF.

This chain links TRBV4-1 with TRBJ2-7, with 7 nucleotides matching TRBD1. Germline CDR1 reads MGHRA; CDR2 reads YSYEKL. Unmatched junction bases numbered 5, after V lost 1 base and J lost 2 bases. The CDR3 length is 15 residues. This CDR3 is CASSQAGTVTYEQYF. CDR3 bases: TGCGCCAGCAGCCAAGCCGGGACAGTAACCTACGAGCAGTACTTC.

The chain is built from TRBV11-2 and TRBJ1-3; tentatively, D is TRBD1 (5 bases). This CDR3 is 17 amino acids long. Germline V lookup: CDR1 SGHAT, CDR2 FQNNGV. The germline V and J ends were trimmed by 7 bases and 1 base, with 20 bases remaining between them. CDR3 sequence: CASKGNRGPFSGNTIYF. CDR3 nucleotide sequence: TGTGCCAGCAAGGGAAATAGGGGCCCTTTTTCTGGAAACACCATATATTTT. The full variable domain, its missing parts supplied by reference TRBV11-2 and TRBJ1-3, is EAGVAQSPRYKIIEKRQSVAFWCNPISGHATLYWYQQILGQGPKLLIQFQNNGVVDDSQLPKDRFSAERLKGVDSTLKIQPAKLEDSAVYLCASKGNRGPFSGNTIYFGEGSWLTVV.